Sequencing of this TCR beta chain was carried out in a study of PD-1 blockade in classical Hodgkin lymphoma (dated by TCRdb to the early 2020s). Turning to the overall study: Nivolumab dosing was 3 mg/kg intravenously every 2 weeks, continuing until either disease progression or unacceptable toxicity. The study used CyTOF and TCR beta sequencing to define a peripheral blood immune signature of response to PD-1 blockade in classical Hodgkin lymphoma.

This clone appeared a few times. Its recognized antigen is unknown. No qualities accompany the bases; no much larger clone lies one base away. The Qiagen DNeasy kit was used to extract genomic DNA from unsorted PBMCs and from the negatively selected CD4+ and CD8+ fractions. TCR beta CDR3 regions were amplified by immunoSEQ multiplex PCR using primers annealing to V and J segments. A synthetic immune receptor repertoire was used to minimize amplification bias, and any remaining bias was removed computationally after sequencing. The authors processed their data as follows. Custom Python scripts were used to quantify repertoire diversity as the Shannon entropy index. Unsorted, CD4+ and CD8+ repertoires were analyzed separately, except in combined analyses where CD4+ and CD8+ sequences were merged in silico. Clonal expansion was defined as at least a 2-fold frequency increase after treatment relative to C1D1, with a pseudocount of 0.5 for undetected baseline clones. Singleton clones were defined as clones with 0 or 1 copy at C1D1, and non-singleton clones were defined as clones with 2 or more copies. Clones expanded in unsorted samples were annotated as CD4+, CD8+ or unknown by matching protein sequences in sorted samples from the same patient. Wilcoxon tests on paired samples were used to test changes in diversity from C1D1 to C4D1. The immuneACCESS repertoire file appears here via TCRdb, limited to in-frame rearrangements. These files lack a portion of the clones; in checked studies, under half of the deficit traces to unresolved V genes, and the cause of the others is not known. V, J and clone size were drawn from that table, and D and trimming were deduced from the DNA. The sample profile shows around 4,400 clones; 75% to 85% of them were found once. About 25% of the sample rests with the top ten.

Results and caveats for the whole study, not just this receptor: Baseline TCR diversity was reported to be lower in newly diagnosed patients than in healthy donors, and even lower in relapsed/refractory patients. Only a single clinical trial cohort was studied, and what caused the repertoire differences, possibly disease activity or prior therapy, remained undefined. By C4D1, a significant rise was seen in CD4+ TCR diversity but not in CD8+ TCR diversity (p=0.0027 vs p=0.16), and the rise was most apparent among complete responders (p=0.02). Lower diversity was observed in patients in whom nivolumab was started less than 1 year after ASCT, and these patients were excluded from later analyses so that confounding by immune reconstitution would be avoided. Trial patients achieving complete response had baseline diversity similar to newly diagnosed patients, whereas partial responders and progressors had significantly lower diversity.

The CDR3 runs 12 residues from the cysteine to the phenylalanine. The retained sequence is limited to the CDR3, 36 bases, with the frame set at the first base. Unmatched junction bases come to 4, with V trimmed by 2 bases and J by 9 bases. In the germline V gene, CDR1 corresponds to SGHDT and CDR2 to YYEEEE. In light of the paper, this sample's time point label describes: cycle 1 day 1 (C1D1), immediately before nivolumab initiation. Every trial patient had relapsed after autologous stem cell transplantation, and cohorts A, B and C differed in prior brentuximab vedotin exposure. Using a Miltenyi CD8+ T cell isolation kit, CD8+ T cells were purified from thawed PBMCs through magnetic negative selection. The trial cohort was composed of about 60 patients with relapsed/refractory classical Hodgkin lymphoma, for whom complete response, partial response or progressive disease was recorded as best overall response. Single-agent nivolumab was administered to trial patients in the multi-cohort phase II CheckMate 205 trial. An independent review committee assessed best overall response by applying the 2007 International Working Group response criteria. Trial PBMCs were collected just before the start of nivolumab (C1D1) and during therapy at cycle 2 day 1 and cycle 4 day 1. Peripheral blood was collected in 8 mL Vacutainer Cell Preparation Tubes, from which PBMCs were isolated by centrifugation and then cryopreserved. Purified CD4+ and CD8+ fractions were generated only in cases for which an additional PBMC sample was available. On LS columns in a quadroMACS separator, the magnetically labelled cells were depleted, and the flow-through was collected as the purified fraction.

The TCR was taken from a human donor with classical Hodgkin lymphoma. Sequencing was performed on CD8+ T cells from blood, taken at baseline. This chain joins TRBV5-6 to TRBJ1-2; TRBD1 lines up with 7 middle nucleotides. In nucleotides, the sequence is TGTGCCAGCAGCTTTAGGGGGCCGAGCTACACCTTC. Translated, this is CASSFRGPSYTF.